This T cell receptor beta chain was recorded in a study of blood T cells in healthy people across ages. A sample-barcoded 5' primer and a J-beta primer mix were used in a second PCR of about 7 to 12 cycles. TCRdb re-called the 5' RACE reads through MiXCR, storing one row per CDR3 protein. The table has 550,000 to 700,000 distinct CDR3 sequences, approximately 25% seen once. The V gene's germline CDR1 is MNHEY and CDR2 SMNVEV (reference sequence). This CDR3 comprises 14 residues. Study-level points and caveats: Roughly linear declines in TCR beta diversity per million T cells occurred with age. Considered underestimates were the diversity estimates obtained from one million T cells.

Every participating donor contributed 7.5 to 10 milliliters of peripheral blood through a draw. Remarks on this clonotype: Its antigen remains unidentified. The junction and the germline gene differ at one end; a read error may be behind it.

Material for sequencing was blood. This TCR was sampled from a woman in her 70s in good health. The chain joins TRBV27 to TRBJ2-1; 10 nucleotides line up with TRBD2. The CDR3 bases are TGCGCCAGCTCGCTAGCGGGGGATGTTAATGAGCAGTTCTTC. Its translation: CASSLAGDVNEQFF.